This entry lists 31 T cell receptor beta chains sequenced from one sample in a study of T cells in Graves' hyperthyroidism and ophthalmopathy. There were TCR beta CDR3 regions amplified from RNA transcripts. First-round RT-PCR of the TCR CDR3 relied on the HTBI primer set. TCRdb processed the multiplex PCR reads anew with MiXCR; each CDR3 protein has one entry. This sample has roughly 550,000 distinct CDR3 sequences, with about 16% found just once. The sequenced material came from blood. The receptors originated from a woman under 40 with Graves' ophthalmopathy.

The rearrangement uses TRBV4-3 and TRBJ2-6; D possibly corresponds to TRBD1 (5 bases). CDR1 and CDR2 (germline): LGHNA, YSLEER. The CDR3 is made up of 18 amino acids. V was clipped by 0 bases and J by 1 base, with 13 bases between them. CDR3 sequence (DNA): TGCGCCAGCAGCCAAGACGCAGGGATAGTGTCTGGGGCCAACGTCCTGACTTTC. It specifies CASSQDAGIVSGANVLTF.

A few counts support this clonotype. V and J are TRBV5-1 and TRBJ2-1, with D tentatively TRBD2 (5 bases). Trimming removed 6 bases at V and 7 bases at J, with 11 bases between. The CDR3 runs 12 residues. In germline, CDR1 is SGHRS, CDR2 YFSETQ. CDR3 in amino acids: CASMGDGNEQFF. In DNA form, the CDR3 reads TGCGCCAGCATGGGAGACGGGAATGAGCAGTTCTTC.

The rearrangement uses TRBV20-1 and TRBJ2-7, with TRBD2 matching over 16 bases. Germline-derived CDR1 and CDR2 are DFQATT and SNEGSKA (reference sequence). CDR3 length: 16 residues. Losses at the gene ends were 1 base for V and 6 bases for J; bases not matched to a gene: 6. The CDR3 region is CSARGGLAGGPSEQYF. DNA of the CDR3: TGCAGTGCTAGAGGGGGACTAGCGGGAGGGCCCTCCGAGCAGTACTTC.

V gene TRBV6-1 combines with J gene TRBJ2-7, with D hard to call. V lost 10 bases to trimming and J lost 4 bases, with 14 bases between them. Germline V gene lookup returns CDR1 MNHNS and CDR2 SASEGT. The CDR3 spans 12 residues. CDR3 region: CATRSRVYEQYF. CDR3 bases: TGTGCCACACGTAGTAGGGTGTACGAGCAGTACTTC.

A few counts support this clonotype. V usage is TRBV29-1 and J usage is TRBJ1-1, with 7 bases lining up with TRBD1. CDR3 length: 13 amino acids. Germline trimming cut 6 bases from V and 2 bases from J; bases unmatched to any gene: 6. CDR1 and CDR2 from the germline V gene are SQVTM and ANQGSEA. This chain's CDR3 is CSVGGQDNTEAFF. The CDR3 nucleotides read TGCAGCGTGGGAGGACAGGACAACACTGAAGCTTTCTTT.

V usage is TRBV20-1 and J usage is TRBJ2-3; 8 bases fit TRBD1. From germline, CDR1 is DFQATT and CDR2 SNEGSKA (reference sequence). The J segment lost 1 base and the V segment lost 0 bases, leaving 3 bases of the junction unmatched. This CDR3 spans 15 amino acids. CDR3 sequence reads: CSAREARGRTDTQYF. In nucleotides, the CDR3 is TGCAGTGCTAGAGAGGCCAGGGGGCGCACAGATACGCAGTATTTT.

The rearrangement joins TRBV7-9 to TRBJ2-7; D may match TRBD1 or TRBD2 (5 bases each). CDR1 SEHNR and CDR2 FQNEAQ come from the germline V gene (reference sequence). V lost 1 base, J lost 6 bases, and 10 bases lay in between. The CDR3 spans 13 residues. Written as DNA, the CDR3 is TGTGCCAGCAGCTTAGAATCAGGGAGCGAGCAGTACTTC. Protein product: CASSLESGSEQYF.

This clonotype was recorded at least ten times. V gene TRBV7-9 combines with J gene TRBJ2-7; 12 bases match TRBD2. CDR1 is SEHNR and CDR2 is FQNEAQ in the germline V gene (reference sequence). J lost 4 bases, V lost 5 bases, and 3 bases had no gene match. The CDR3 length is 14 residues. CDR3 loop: CASSKTSGRYEQYF. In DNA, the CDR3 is TGTGCCAGCAGCAAAACTAGCGGGAGGTACGAGCAGTACTTC.

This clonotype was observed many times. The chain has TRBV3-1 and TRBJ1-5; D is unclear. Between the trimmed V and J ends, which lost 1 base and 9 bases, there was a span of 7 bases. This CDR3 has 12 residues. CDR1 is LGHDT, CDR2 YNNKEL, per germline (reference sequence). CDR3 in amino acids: CASSQGGTPQHF. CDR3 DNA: TGTGCCAGCAGCCAAGGCGGTACGCCCCAGCATTTT.

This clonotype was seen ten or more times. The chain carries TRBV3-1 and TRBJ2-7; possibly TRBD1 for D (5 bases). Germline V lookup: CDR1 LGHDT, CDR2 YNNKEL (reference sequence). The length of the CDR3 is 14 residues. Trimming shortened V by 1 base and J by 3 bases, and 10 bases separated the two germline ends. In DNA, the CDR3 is TGTGCCAGCAGCCAAGCCGACAGCTTCTACGAGCAGTACTTC. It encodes CASSQADSFYEQYF.

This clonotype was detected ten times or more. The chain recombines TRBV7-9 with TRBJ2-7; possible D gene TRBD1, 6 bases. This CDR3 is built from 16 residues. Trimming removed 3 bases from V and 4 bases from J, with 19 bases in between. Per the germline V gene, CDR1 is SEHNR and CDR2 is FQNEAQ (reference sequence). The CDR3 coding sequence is TGTGCCAGCAGCTTGTCCGGGGACAAGGCCTATTACGAGCAGTACTTC. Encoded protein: CASSLSGDKAYYEQYF. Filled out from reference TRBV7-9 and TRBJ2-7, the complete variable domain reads DTGVSQNPRHKITKRGQNVTFRCDPISEHNRLYWYRQTLGQGPEFLTYFQNEAQLEKSRLLSDRFSAERPKGSFSTLEIQRTEQGDSAMYLCASSLSGDKAYYEQYFGPGTRLTVT.

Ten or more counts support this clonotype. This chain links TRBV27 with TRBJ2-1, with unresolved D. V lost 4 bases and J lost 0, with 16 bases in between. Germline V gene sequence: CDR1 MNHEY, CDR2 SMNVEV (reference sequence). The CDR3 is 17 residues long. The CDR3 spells CASSSLGYWDSYNEQFF. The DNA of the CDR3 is TGTGCCAGCAGTTCACTCGGCTATTGGGACTCCTACAATGAGCAGTTCTTC.

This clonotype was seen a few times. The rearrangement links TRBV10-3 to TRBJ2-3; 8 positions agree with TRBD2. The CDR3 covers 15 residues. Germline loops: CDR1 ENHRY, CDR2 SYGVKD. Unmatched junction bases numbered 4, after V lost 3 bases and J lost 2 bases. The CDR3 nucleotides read TGTGCCATCAGTGAAACGGGGGGGCACACAGATACGCAGTATTTT. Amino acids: CAISETGGHTDTQYF.

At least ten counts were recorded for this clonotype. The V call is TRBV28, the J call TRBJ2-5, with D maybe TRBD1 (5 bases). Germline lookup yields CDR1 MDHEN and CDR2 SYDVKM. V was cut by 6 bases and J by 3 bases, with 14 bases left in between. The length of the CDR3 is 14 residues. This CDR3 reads CASSPWGREETQYF. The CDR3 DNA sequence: TGTGCCAGCAGCCCTTGGGGCAGGGAAGAGACCCAGTACTTC.

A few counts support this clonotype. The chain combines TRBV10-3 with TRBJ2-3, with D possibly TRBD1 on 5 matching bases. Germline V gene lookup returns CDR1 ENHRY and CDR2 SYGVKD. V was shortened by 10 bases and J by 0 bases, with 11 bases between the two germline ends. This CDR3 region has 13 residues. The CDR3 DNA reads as TGTGCCACCAGGGCCGGGAGCACAGATACGCAGTATTTT. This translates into CATRAGSTDTQYF.

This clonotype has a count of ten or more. The CDR3 DNA reads TGTGCCTGGAGTGTTAAGGGACTACACACAGATACGCAGTATTTT. Protein product: CAWSVKGLHTDTQYF. V usage is TRBV30 and J usage is TRBJ2-3; 7 bases agree with TRBD2. Trimming cost V 0 bases and J 2 bases; bases outside gene matches: 5. CDR1 and CDR2 from the germline V gene are GTSNPN and SVGIG (reference sequence). The length of the CDR3 is 15 residues.

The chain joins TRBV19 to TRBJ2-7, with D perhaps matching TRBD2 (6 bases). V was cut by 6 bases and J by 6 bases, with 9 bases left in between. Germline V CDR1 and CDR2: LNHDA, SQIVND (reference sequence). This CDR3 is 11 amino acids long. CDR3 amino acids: CASREGSEQYF. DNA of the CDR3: TGTGCCAGTAGGGAGGGGAGCGAGCAGTACTTC.

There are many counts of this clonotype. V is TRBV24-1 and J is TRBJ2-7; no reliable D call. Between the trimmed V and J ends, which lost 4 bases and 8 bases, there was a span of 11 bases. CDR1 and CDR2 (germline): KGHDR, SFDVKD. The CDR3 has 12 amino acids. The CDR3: CATSDTNFKQYF. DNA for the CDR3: TGTGCCACCAGTGACACCAATTTCAAGCAGTACTTC.

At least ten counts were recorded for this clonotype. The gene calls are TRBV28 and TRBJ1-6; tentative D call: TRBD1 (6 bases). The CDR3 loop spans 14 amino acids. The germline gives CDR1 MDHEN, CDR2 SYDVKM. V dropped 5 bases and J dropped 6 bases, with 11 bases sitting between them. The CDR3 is CASSPGQINSPLHF. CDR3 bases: TGTGCCAGCAGTCCAGGACAGATTAATTCACCCCTCCACTTT. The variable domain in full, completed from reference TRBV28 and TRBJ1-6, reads DVKVTQSSRYLVKRTGEKVFLECVQDMDHENMFWYRQDPGLGLRLIYFSYDVKMKEKGDIPEGYSVSREKKERFSLILESASTNQTSMYLCASSPGQINSPLHFGNGTRLTVT.

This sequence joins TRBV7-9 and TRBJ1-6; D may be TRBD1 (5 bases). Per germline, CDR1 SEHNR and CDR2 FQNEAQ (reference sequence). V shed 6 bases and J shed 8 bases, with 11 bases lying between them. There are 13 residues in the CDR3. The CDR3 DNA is TGTGCCAGCAGTTTACAAGGGGATTCACCCCTCCACTTT. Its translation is CASSLQGDSPLHF.

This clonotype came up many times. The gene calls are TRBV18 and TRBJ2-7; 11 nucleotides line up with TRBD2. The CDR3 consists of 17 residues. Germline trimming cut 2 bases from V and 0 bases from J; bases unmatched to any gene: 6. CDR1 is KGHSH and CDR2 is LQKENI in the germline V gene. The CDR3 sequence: CASSPGPSGRSSYEQYF. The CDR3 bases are TGTGCCAGCTCACCAGGGCCTAGCGGGAGGAGCTCCTACGAGCAGTACTTC.

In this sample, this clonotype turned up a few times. The CDR3 nucleotides read TGCAGCGTTGAAGCCCGAGGGAGACTAGCTGCCTACGAGCAGTACTTC. Its translation: CSVEARGRLAAYEQYF. The rearrangement uses TRBV29-1 and TRBJ2-7, with 7 positions matching TRBD2. The trim removed 1 base at V and 2 bases at J, leaving 11 bases unmatched. The CDR3 runs 16 residues. CDR1 SQVTM and CDR2 ANQGSEA come from the germline V gene.

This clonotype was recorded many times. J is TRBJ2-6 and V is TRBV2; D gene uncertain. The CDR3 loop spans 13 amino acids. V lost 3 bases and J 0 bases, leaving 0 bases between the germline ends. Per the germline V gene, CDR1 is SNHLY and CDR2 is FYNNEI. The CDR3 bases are TGTGCCAGCAGTGACTCTGGGGCCAACGTCCTGACTTTC. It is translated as CASSDSGANVLTF. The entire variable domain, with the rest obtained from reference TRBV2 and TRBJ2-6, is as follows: EPEVTQTPSHQVTQMGQEVILRCVPISNHLYFYWYRQILGQKVEFLVSFYNNEISEKSEIFDDQFSVERPDGSNFTLKIRSTKLEDSAMYFCASSDSGANVLTFGAGSRLTVL.

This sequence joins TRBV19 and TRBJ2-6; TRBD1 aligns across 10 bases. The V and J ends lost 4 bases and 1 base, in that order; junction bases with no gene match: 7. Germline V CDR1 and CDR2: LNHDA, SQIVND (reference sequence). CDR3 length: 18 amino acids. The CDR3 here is CASSRPGQGISGANVLTF. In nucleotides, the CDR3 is TGTGCCAGTAGTAGGCCGGGACAGGGGATATCTGGGGCCAACGTCCTGACTTTC.

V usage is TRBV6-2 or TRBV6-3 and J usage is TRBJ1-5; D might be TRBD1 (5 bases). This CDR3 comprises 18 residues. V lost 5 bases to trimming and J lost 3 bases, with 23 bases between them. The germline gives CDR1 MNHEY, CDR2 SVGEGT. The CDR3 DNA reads TGTGCCAGCAGTCTGGTTCTTTGGGACGGGGATGACAATCAGCCCCAGCATTTT. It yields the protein CASSLVLWDGDDNQPQHF.

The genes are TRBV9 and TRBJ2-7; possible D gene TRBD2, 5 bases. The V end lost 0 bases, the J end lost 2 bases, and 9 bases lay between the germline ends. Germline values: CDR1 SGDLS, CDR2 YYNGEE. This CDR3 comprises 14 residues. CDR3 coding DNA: TGTGCCAGCAGCGTAGGAGGGTCGACCTACGAGCAGTACTTC. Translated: CASSVGGSTYEQYF.

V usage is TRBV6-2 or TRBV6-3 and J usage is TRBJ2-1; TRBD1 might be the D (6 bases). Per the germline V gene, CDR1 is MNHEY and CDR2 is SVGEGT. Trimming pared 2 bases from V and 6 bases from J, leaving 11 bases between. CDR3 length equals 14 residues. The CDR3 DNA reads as TGTGCCAGCAGTTACCCCGGACAGAGCAATGAGCAGTTCTTC. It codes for CASSYPGQSNEQFF.

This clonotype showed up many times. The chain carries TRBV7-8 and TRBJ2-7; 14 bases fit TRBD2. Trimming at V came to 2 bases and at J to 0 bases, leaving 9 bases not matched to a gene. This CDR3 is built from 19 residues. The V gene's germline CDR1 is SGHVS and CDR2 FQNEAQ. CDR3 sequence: CASSLFIGLAGGTSYEQYF. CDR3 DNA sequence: TGTGCCAGCAGCTTATTTATCGGACTAGCGGGAGGAACCTCCTACGAGCAGTACTTC. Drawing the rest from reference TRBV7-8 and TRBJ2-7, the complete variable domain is GAGVSQSPRYKVAKRGQDVALRCDPISGHVSLFWYQQALGQGPEFLTYFQNEAQLDKSGLPSDRFFAERPEGSVSTLKIQRTQQEDSAVYLCASSLFIGLAGGTSYEQYFGPGTRLTVT.

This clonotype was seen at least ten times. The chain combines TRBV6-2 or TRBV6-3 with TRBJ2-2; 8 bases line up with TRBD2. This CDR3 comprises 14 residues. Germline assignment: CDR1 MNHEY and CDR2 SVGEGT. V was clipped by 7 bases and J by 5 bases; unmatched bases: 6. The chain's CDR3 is CASKLAGWTGELFF. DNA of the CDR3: TGTGCCAGCAAGCTAGCGGGCTGGACCGGGGAGCTGTTTTTT.

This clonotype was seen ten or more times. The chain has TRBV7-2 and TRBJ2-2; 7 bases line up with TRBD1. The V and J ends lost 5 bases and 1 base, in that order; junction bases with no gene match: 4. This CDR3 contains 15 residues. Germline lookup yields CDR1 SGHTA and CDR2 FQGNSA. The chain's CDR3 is CASSARQGNTGELFF. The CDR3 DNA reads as TGTGCCAGCAGCGCCCGACAGGGGAACACCGGGGAGCTGTTTTTT. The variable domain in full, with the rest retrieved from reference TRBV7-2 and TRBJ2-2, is GAGVSQSPSNKVTEKGKDVELRCDPISGHTALYWYRQSLGQGLEFLIYFQGNSAPDKSGLPSDRFSAERTGGSVSTLTIQRTQQEDSAVYLCASSARQGNTGELFFGEGSRLTVL.

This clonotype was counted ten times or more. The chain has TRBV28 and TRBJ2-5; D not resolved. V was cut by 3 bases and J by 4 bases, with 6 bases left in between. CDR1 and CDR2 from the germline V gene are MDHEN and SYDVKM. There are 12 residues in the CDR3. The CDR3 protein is CASSFPLETQYF. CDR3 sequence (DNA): TGTGCCAGCAGTTTTCCGCTAGAGACCCAGTACTTC.